The 30 T cell receptor beta chains reported below all come from one sample, sequenced in a study of blood T cell repertoires in COVID-19 (TCRdb year 2020). The library was produced with the immunoSEQ multiplex PCR assay. TCRdb retrieved this table from immuneACCESS and kept in-frame rearrangements only. Not all clones are present; in checked studies, unresolved V genes account for under half, and no reason is known for the remainder. In all, the sample holds 50,000 or so clones, and over 75% of those were seen once. The top ten hold 14% of the sample. Sequences were obtained from peripheral blood. Source of these receptors: a man in his sixties or seventies with acute or convalescent COVID-19.

This chain links TRBV5-1 with TRBJ2-3; D remains ambiguous. Germline V gene data show CDR1 as SGHRS and CDR2 as YFSETQ. CDR3 length: 12 amino acids. V was pared by 0 bases and J by 5 bases, with 4 bases between. CDR3 bases: TGCGCCAGCAGCTTGGCCCAAGATACGCAGTATTTT. It translates to CASSLAQDTQYF. The full variable domain, in which reference TRBV5-1 and TRBJ2-3 provide the parts outside the CDR3, is KAGVTQTPRYLIKTRGQQVTLSCSPISGHRSVSWYQQTPGQGLQFLFEYFSETQRNKGNFPGRFSGRQFSNSRSEMNVSTLELGDSALYLCASSLAQDTQYFGPGTRLTVL.

CDR3 sequence reads: CASSQGHWATNEKLFF. The CDR3 coding sequence is TGCGCCAGCAGCCAGGGACACTGGGCTACTAATGAAAAACTGTTTTTT. The chain couples TRBV4-3 to TRBJ1-4; tentatively, D is TRBD1 (6 bases). V was clipped by 3 bases and J by 2 bases, with 13 bases between them. The germline V gene has CDR1 LGHNA and CDR2 YSLEER. This CDR3 is built from 16 residues.

The chain uses TRBV15 and TRBJ2-7; TRBD2 agrees at 12 bases. The length of the CDR3 is 16 residues. Germline trimming cut 5 bases from V and 1 base from J; bases unmatched to any gene: 6. Germline CDR1 reads LNHNV; CDR2 reads YYDKDF (reference sequence). The CDR3 here is CATSAELAGGSYEQYF. DNA for the CDR3: TGTGCCACCAGCGCCGAACTAGCGGGAGGATCCTACGAGCAGTACTTC. Full variable domain (outside the CDR3, taken from reference TRBV15 and TRBJ2-7): DAMVIQNPRYQVTQFGKPVTLSCSQTLNHNVMYWYQQKSSQAPKLLFHYYDKDFNNEADTPDNFQSRRPNTSFCFLDIRSPGLGDTAMYLCATSAELAGGSYEQYFGPGTRLTVT.

This chain uses TRBV18 with TRBJ2-7; TRBD1 aligns across 7 bases. Germline CDR1 and CDR2: KGHSH and LQKENI. The ends lost 6 bases at V and 5 bases at J; junction bases unmatched: 4. The CDR3 is 12 residues long. The CDR3 DNA reads as TGTGCCAGCTCGTCTGACAGGGACGAGCAGTACGTC. Translating gives CASSSDRDEQYV.

The gene calls are TRBV5-4 and TRBJ2-3; 7 nucleotides match TRBD1. Unmatched junction bases numbered 5, after V lost 4 bases and J lost 0 bases. CDR1 is SGHNT and CDR2 is YYREEE in the germline V gene (reference sequence). CDR3 length: 15 residues. CDR3 nucleotide sequence: TGTGCCAGCAGCCGAGACAGGGCTAGCACAGATACGCAGTATTTT. Its protein is CASSRDRASTDTQYF.

The rearrangement uses TRBV5-1 and TRBJ1-1; D call uncertain. Germline V gene data show CDR1 as SGHRS and CDR2 as YFSETQ. The CDR3 loop spans 15 amino acids. The ends were cut back, 0 bases at V and 0 bases at J, with 9 bases in the middle. The CDR3 reads CASSLVGIMNTEAFF. The CDR3 DNA sequence: TGCGCCAGCAGCTTGGTCGGGATCATGAACACTGAAGCTTTCTTT. Drawing the rest from reference TRBV5-1 and TRBJ1-1, the complete variable domain is KAGVTQTPRYLIKTRGQQVTLSCSPISGHRSVSWYQQTPGQGLQFLFEYFSETQRNKGNFPGRFSGRQFSNSRSEMNVSTLELGDSALYLCASSLVGIMNTEAFFGQGTRLTVV.

The chain recombines TRBV5-4 with TRBJ1-5; D is ambiguous. This CDR3 comprises 14 residues. Trimming took 4 bases from V and 1 from J, leaving 9 bases between them. Germline lookup yields CDR1 SGHNT and CDR2 YYREEE (reference sequence). In DNA, the CDR3 is TGTGCCAGCAGCCCCGGAGGGAGCAATCAGCCCCAGCATTTT. Translated, it gives CASSPGGSNQPQHF.

The chain employs TRBV2 and TRBJ1-5; 8 bases fit TRBD1. CDR3 size: 18 residues. J was trimmed by 2 bases and V by 5 bases; bases with no gene match: 14. Germline V CDR1 and CDR2: SNHLY, FYNNEI. CDR3 in DNA: TGTGCCAGCAGTAGGTTGGGACAGGTCAATTTGGGCAATCAGCCCCAGCATTTT. Translating gives CASSRLGQVNLGNQPQHF.

This chain uses TRBV6-6 with TRBJ2-7; 7 positions match TRBD2. J was trimmed by 2 bases and V by 6 bases; bases with no gene match: 10. The CDR3 runs 15 residues. Germline lookup yields CDR1 MNHNY and CDR2 SVGAGI (reference sequence). The CDR3 DNA reads as TGTGCCAGCAGCTCCCGGCGGGAGAATCCCTACGAGCAGTACTTC. This translates into CASSSRRENPYEQYF.

The J gene is TRBJ1-3, the V gene TRBV7-9; D not resolved. Trimming left V 10 bases short and J 0 bases short, with 19 bases between. The CDR3 is made up of 16 amino acids. Germline V gene data show CDR1 as SEHNR and CDR2 as FQNEAQ (reference sequence). The DNA of the CDR3 is TGTGCCATCCCTTCCGACACCTATAGCTCTGGAAACACCATATATTTT. Its protein product is CAIPSDTYSSGNTIYF.

The chain joins TRBV6-6 to TRBJ1-1, with D tentatively TRBD1 (5 bases). V shed 6 bases and J shed 1 base, with 18 bases lying between them. Germline V gene lookup returns CDR1 MNHNY and CDR2 SVGAGI (reference sequence). This CDR3 region has 16 residues. The CDR3: CASSGAGTGGNTEAFF. The DNA for the CDR3 is TGTGCCAGCAGCGGGGCAGGGACCGGGGGGAACACTGAAGCTTTCTTT.

V usage is TRBV27 and J usage is TRBJ1-5, with TRBD1 identical over 7 bases. The CDR3 consists of 14 residues. J was trimmed by 5 bases and V by 5 bases; bases with no gene match: 6. The V gene's germline CDR1 is MNHEY and CDR2 SMNVEV (reference sequence). The CDR3 DNA reads TGTGCCAGCAGTCCGGGACAGTTACATCAGCCCCAGCATTTT. Translating it yields CASSPGQLHQPQHF.

The chain is built from TRBV3-1 (or the pseudogene TRBV3-2) and TRBJ2-6; D not resolved. CDR3 length equals 16 residues. Per germline, CDR1 LGHDT and CDR2 YNNKEL (reference sequence). Trimming removed 3 bases at V and 2 bases at J, with 11 bases between. The CDR3 reads CASSQVFQAGANVLTF. CDR3 sequence (DNA): TGTGCCAGCAGCCAGGTTTTCCAGGCTGGGGCCAACGTCCTGACTTTC.

The genes are TRBV7-9 and TRBJ1-3; the match to TRBD1 covers 7 bases. Trimming removed 5 bases from V and 0 bases from J; junction bases left unmatched: 4. This CDR3 is 15 amino acids long. In germline, CDR1 is SEHNR, CDR2 FQNEAQ (reference sequence). CDR3 DNA: TGTGCCAGCAGCCGGGACAGCCGCTCTGGAAACACCATATATTTT. Translated, it gives CASSRDSRSGNTIYF. The full variable domain, its missing parts supplied by reference TRBV7-9 and TRBJ1-3, is DTGVSQNPRHKITKRGQNVTFRCDPISEHNRLYWYRQTLGQGPEFLTYFQNEAQLEKSRLLSDRFSAERPKGSFSTLEIQRTEQGDSAMYLCASSRDSRSGNTIYFGEGSWLTVV.

This clone has a single count. This chain joins TRBV6-1 and TRBJ1-5, with D perhaps matching TRBD1 (5 bases). CDR1 is MNHNS and CDR2 is SASEGT in the germline V gene. Between the trimmed V and J ends, which lost 7 bases and 5 bases, there was a span of 21 bases. The CDR3 has 16 amino acids. CDR3 residues: CASIERGGDSDQPQHF. CDR3 bases: TGTGCCAGCATTGAGCGGGGGGGGGACTCAGATCAGCCCCAGCATTTT.

This clone occurred once. In DNA form, the CDR3 reads TGTGCCAGCAGCTTAGTCGGGAAGAGGGGGACACATGGCTACACCTTC. As protein: CASSLVGKRGTHGYTF. V gene TRBV11-2 combines with J gene TRBJ1-2; D may be TRBD1 (6 bases). Germline loops: CDR1 SGHAT, CDR2 FQNNGV. V lost 1 base, J lost 6 bases, and 18 bases lay in between. The CDR3 covers 16 residues.

The V and J genes are TRBV4-1 and TRBJ1-5, with TRBD1 matching over 8 bases. CDR3 size: 14 residues. CDR1 is MGHRA, CDR2 YSYEKL, per germline. Losses at the gene ends were 4 bases for V and 2 bases for J; bases not matched to a gene: 1. Here the CDR3 reads CASSLTGGNQPQHF. The CDR3 nucleotides are TGCGCCAGCAGCCTGACAGGGGGCAATCAGCCCCAGCATTTT.

V gene TRBV5-4 combines with J gene TRBJ1-1; D uncertain. V was cut by 3 bases and J by 5 bases, with 14 bases left in between. CDR1 is SGHNT and CDR2 is YYREEE in the germline V gene (reference sequence). The CDR3 consists of 14 residues. CDR3 residues: CASSSREHETEAFF. The CDR3 DNA sequence: TGTGCCAGCAGCTCCCGGGAACACGAGACTGAAGCTTTCTTT.

CDR3: CASSEEQGVNEQFF. CDR3 coding DNA: TGTGCCAGCAGTGAAGAACAGGGGGTGAATGAGCAGTTCTTC. The rearrangement uses TRBV2 and TRBJ2-1, with 8 bases aligning to TRBD1. The CDR3 consists of 14 residues. Germline V gene lookup returns CDR1 SNHLY and CDR2 FYNNEI. After removal of 1 base from V and 7 bases from J, the junction contained 3 bases not matched to a gene.

V gene TRBV28 combines with J gene TRBJ2-3; D uncertain. CDR3 length: 15 residues. V was trimmed by 2 bases and J by 3 bases, leaving 12 bases between them. Germline CDR1 MDHEN, CDR2 SYDVKM. The CDR3 protein is CASSLNPTKTDTQYF. CDR3 DNA sequence: TGTGCCAGCAGTTTAAATCCCACTAAAACAGATACGCAGTATTTT.

Written as DNA, the CDR3 is TGTGCCAGCAGTTTGCCTCCCGGGGGAGGAGCCGAAGCTTTCTTT. Amino acids: CASSLPPGGGAEAFF. V usage is TRBV28 and J usage is TRBJ1-1; TRBD1 might be the D (5 bases). The CDR3 consists of 15 residues. Germline CDR1 and CDR2: MDHEN and SYDVKM. Deletions cut 3 bases from V and 8 bases from J, with 19 bases between.

The V call is TRBV6-2 or TRBV6-3, the J call TRBJ1-4; 10 nucleotides match TRBD1. Per germline, CDR1 MNHEY and CDR2 SVGEGT. V trimming: 5 bases; J trimming: 5 bases; junction bases outside the gene matches: 11. This CDR3 has 17 amino acids. The CDR3 DNA reads TGTGCCAGCAGTGTGGGACAGGGGTATATCAGGAATGAAAAACTGTTTTTT. The encoded protein is CASSVGQGYIRNEKLFF.

This clone was counted a single time. One end of the junction varies from germline; a read error may be responsible. The V call is TRBV7-8, the J call TRBJ2-3, with D possibly being TRBD2 (5 bases). CDR1 is SGHVS, CDR2 FQNEAQ, per germline. This CDR3 has 13 residues. CDR3 nucleotide sequence: TGTGCCAGCAGCCGCCTAGCAGACATCTTTAAGCATTTT. Translating it yields CASSRLADIFKHF.

This clone was found once. V gene TRBV2 combines with J gene TRBJ2-5, with 7 nucleotides matching TRBD1. Trimming cost V 7 bases and J 2 bases; bases outside gene matches: 7. The CDR3 totals 14 residues. The germline CDR1 and CDR2 sequences are SNHLY and FYNNEI. CDR3 amino acids: CASIPRDSQETQYF. CDR3 bases: TGTGCCAGCATCCCCCGGGACAGTCAAGAGACCCAGTACTTC.

The CDR3 loop is CASSGGGAAYGYTF. The CDR3 coding sequence is TGTGCCAGCTCCGGCGGGGGGGCGGCCTATGGCTACACCTTC. The chain joins TRBV7-9 to TRBJ1-2; a possible D gene is TRBD1 (6 bases). CDR1 is SEHNR and CDR2 is FQNEAQ in the germline V gene (reference sequence). The CDR3 sequence is 14 residues long. V was trimmed by 8 bases and J by 4 bases, leaving 17 bases between them.

The rearrangement uses TRBV7-2 and TRBJ2-7; TRBD2 might be the D (5 bases). V lost 1 base, J lost 5 bases, and 12 bases lay in between. Germline-derived CDR1 and CDR2 are SGHTA and FQGNSA. This CDR3 has 14 amino acids. The CDR3 bases are TGTGCCAGCAGCTTAGGGCCCGGACTTGACGAGCAGTACTTC. It specifies CASSLGPGLDEQYF.

The gene calls are TRBV5-1 and TRBJ2-2, with 11 bases fitting TRBD2. Germline V gene lookup returns CDR1 SGHRS and CDR2 YFSETQ. CDR3 size: 19 residues. Trimming removed 4 bases from V and 0 bases from J; junction bases left unmatched: 11. The DNA for the CDR3 is TGCGCCAGCAGCGCAACCGGGACTAGCGGAATAGCGAACACCGGGGAGCTGTTTTTT. Its translation is CASSATGTSGIANTGELFF.

This clone was seen only once. The chain employs TRBV27 and TRBJ2-3, with D maybe TRBD1 (5 bases). V lost 5 bases to trimming and J lost 6 bases, with 15 bases between them. Germline CDR1 is MNHEY and CDR2 is SMNVEV (reference sequence). The CDR3 runs to 14 residues. The CDR3 sequence: CASSPGPKGDTQYF. DNA of the CDR3: TGTGCCAGCAGTCCAGGACCCAAGGGGGATACGCAGTATTTT.

V is TRBV5-1 and J is TRBJ1-1; TRBD1 agrees at 10 bases. Unmatched junction bases numbered 9, after V lost 4 bases and J lost 6 bases. Germline CDR1 SGHRS, CDR2 YFSETQ. The CDR3 length is 15 residues. Written as DNA, the CDR3 is TGCGCCAGCAGCCCACGGGACAGGGGAAGCTCTGAAGCTTTCTTT. The encoded protein is CASSPRDRGSSEAFF.

The chain employs TRBV28 and TRBJ2-6, with D possibly matching TRBD2 (6 bases). Trimming shortened V by 3 bases and J by 0 bases, and 15 bases separated the two germline ends. The length of the CDR3 is 18 residues. The germline V gene encodes CDR1 MDHEN and CDR2 SYDVKM. The CDR3 region is CASSLMLGLHSGANVLTF. In DNA, the CDR3 is TGTGCCAGCAGTTTGATGTTGGGACTGCACTCTGGGGCCAACGTCCTGACTTTC.